This TCR beta chain was identified in a study of OX40 agonist ivuxolimab in advanced cancers. Study results and caveats: Blood T cells, both CD4+ and CD8+, expanded clonally by week 6 at 0.1 to 3.0 mg/kg. CD8+ T cells were the subset that, on average, had more expanded clones than CD4+.

This CDR3 spans 15 amino acids. Looked up from germline, CDR1 is SGHRS and CDR2 is YFSETQ. After removal of 1 base from V and 3 bases from J, the junction contained 4 bases not matched to a gene. The repertoire was sequenced with immunoSEQ multiplex PCR; TCRdb's copy has only in-frame clones and lacks some. This sample has under 100,000 clones; 70% to 90% occur once, and the top ten carry around 5.1%. As concerns this clone: Its antigen remains unidentified.

Specimen: CD4+ or CD8+ T cells sorted from blood, collected in a trial of the OX40 agonist ivuxolimab. J is TRBJ2-7 and V is TRBV5-1; TRBD2 matches 10 bases. The receptor was isolated from an adult with an advanced solid tumor such as melanoma, head and neck, liver or kidney cancer. The chain's CDR3 is CASSLSSGSYYEQYF. CDR3 bases: TGCGCCAGCAGCTTGTCTAGCGGGAGTTACTACGAGCAGTACTTC.